These 25 T cell receptor beta chains were sequenced from one sample in a study of regulatory T cells in long-lasting Graves disease. To make TCR beta libraries, researchers used iRepertoire HTBI primers and Arm-PCR of CDR3 regions. TCRdb reprocessed the multiplex PCR reads via MiXCR and lists one record per CDR3 protein. This table holds fewer than 400,000 distinct CDR3 sequences, approximately 20% found once. The time point is: newly diagnosed GD, antithyroid drugs for less than 3 months. RNA extracted from PBMCs served as the sequencing template. Sample: peripheral blood mononuclear cells (PBMCs), taken at new diagnosis, from a patient treated with antithyroid drugs. These receptors were obtained from a female donor with Graves disease.

This clonotype was detected many times. The V and J genes are TRBV12-3 or TRBV12-4 and TRBJ2-2, with 8 bases lining up with TRBD2. Trimming at V came to 5 bases and at J to 1 base, leaving 6 bases not matched to a gene. The CDR3 has 16 residues. In nucleotides, the CDR3 is TGTGCCAGCAGTCTGCGAGCGGGGGTGAACACCGGGGAGCTGTTTTTT. Amino acid sequence: CASSLRAGVNTGELFF.

There are a few counts of this clonotype. This could be a read error, since a much larger clone is one nucleotide away. The final CDR3 position lacks the conserved phenylalanine or tryptophan, pointing to a likely read error. This chain links TRBV6-1 with TRBJ2-3; D gene ambiguous. V dropped 8 bases and J dropped 2 bases, with 11 bases sitting between them. The germline V gene has CDR1 MNHNS and CDR2 SASEGT. This CDR3 contains 13 residues. CDR3 residues: CASEARTTDTQYL. The CDR3 nucleotides are TGTGCCAGCGAAGCTAGGACCACAGATACGCAGTATCTT.

At least ten counts were recorded for this clonotype. The CDR3 region is CASSRPAGGLDQYF. The CDR3 region has the DNA TGTGCCAGCAGCCGACCGGCGGGAGGTCTGGACCAGTACTTC. V is TRBV7-6 and J is TRBJ2-5; TRBD2 matches at 8 bases. The length of the CDR3 is 14 residues. Trimming at V came to 5 bases and at J to 10 bases, leaving 12 bases not matched to a gene. Germline loops: CDR1 SGHVS, CDR2 FNYEAQ.

This clonotype showed up just a few times. The V call is TRBV7-9, the J call TRBJ1-2, with 10 positions matching TRBD1. Germline loops: CDR1 SEHNR, CDR2 FQNEAQ (reference sequence). The V gene end was trimmed by 4 bases and the J gene end by 2 bases; junction bases not matched to a gene: 7. This CDR3 region has 16 residues. Here the CDR3 DNA reads TGTGCCAGCAGCTGGGCCTCGGGACAGGGGAACTATGGCTACACCTTC. The encoded protein is CASSWASGQGNYGYTF.

This clonotype was found many times. The J gene is TRBJ2-5, the V gene TRBV3-1, with 7 bases fitting TRBD1. The CDR3 length is 13 residues. The V gene end was trimmed by 3 bases and the J gene end by 2 bases; junction bases not matched to a gene: 0. CDR1 and CDR2 (germline): LGHDT, YNNKEL (reference sequence). CDR3 protein: CASSQGQQETQYF. The CDR3, as DNA: TGTGCCAGCAGCCAGGGACAGCAAGAGACCCAGTACTTC.

This clonotype was detected ten times or more. The chain joins TRBV11-3 to TRBJ2-6, with 13 nucleotides matching TRBD2. With V trimmed by 4 bases and J by 2 bases, 8 bases remained unmatched. The CDR3 is 19 amino acids. Germline values: CDR1 SGHNT, CDR2 YENEEA. The CDR3 is CASSSGLAGDTAGANVLTF. CDR3 nucleotide sequence: TGTGCCAGCAGCTCCGGACTAGCGGGAGATACGGCTGGGGCCAACGTCCTGACTTTC.

Concerning this clonotype itself: A much larger clone lies one base from this, so it may be a read error. The rearrangement uses TRBV3-1 and TRBJ1-6; D remains ambiguous. CDR3 length: 13 residues. Trimming removed 4 bases at V and 9 bases at J, with 10 bases between. Germline lookup yields CDR1 LGHDT and CDR2 YNNKEL (reference sequence). CDR3 sequence (DNA): TGTGCCAGCAGCCGGGATCTAGGTTCACCCCTCCACTTT. Encoded protein: CASSRDLGSPLHF.

This clonotype showed up just a few times. V and J are TRBV24-1 and TRBJ2-1; D is possibly TRBD2 (6 bases). Germline lookup yields CDR1 KGHDR and CDR2 SFDVKD. The length of the CDR3 is 15 residues. V lost 3 bases to trimming and J lost 8 bases, with 16 bases between them. The CDR3 sequence: CATSDPSEGRYEQFF. In DNA form, the CDR3 reads TGTGCCACCAGTGATCCATCAGAGGGGAGGTATGAGCAGTTCTTC.

This clonotype turned up a few times. The chain uses TRBV20-1 and TRBJ2-3; TRBD2 might be the D (5 bases). The ends were cut back, 6 bases at V and 2 bases at J, with 21 bases in the middle. Germline CDR1 DFQATT, CDR2 SNEGSKA (reference sequence). The CDR3 is 16 residues long. CDR3 nucleotide sequence: TGCAGTGCGAGCCCGCCGAGCGGAGGACTCACAGATACGCAGTATTTT. It specifies CSASPPSGGLTDTQYF.

This clonotype was observed a few times. V usage is TRBV30 and J usage is TRBJ2-1; 11 bases line up with TRBD2. CDR3 length equals 18 residues. The V and J ends lost 1 base and 0 bases, in that order; junction bases with no gene match: 8. CDR1 is GTSNPN, CDR2 SVGIG, per germline (reference sequence). In nucleotides, the CDR3 is TGTGCCTGGAGTGGACTAGCGGGGAGGTACGGCTCCTACAATGAGCAGTTCTTC. Protein: CAWSGLAGRYGSYNEQFF.

This clonotype was seen at least ten times. This sequence joins TRBV30 and TRBJ2-3; D call uncertain. Trimming left V 4 bases short and J 0 bases short, with 5 bases between. Germline CDR1 and CDR2: GTSNPN and SVGIG (reference sequence). This CDR3 has 12 residues. The DNA for the CDR3 is TGTGCCTGGATGCCCAGCACAGATACGCAGTATTTT. It codes for CAWMPSTDTQYF.

The chain has TRBV18 and TRBJ1-2; TRBD1 agrees at 9 bases. The CDR3 runs 18 residues. Germline V gives CDR1 KGHSH, CDR2 LQKENI. Trimming removed 3 bases from V and 8 bases from J; junction bases left unmatched: 19. CDR3 nucleotide sequence: TGTGCCAGCTCACCGGTCCCGACAGGGGGACGGAATGCGAGAGGCTACACCTTC. Translating gives CASSPVPTGGRNARGYTF.

This clonotype occurred many times. The V call is TRBV29-1, the J call TRBJ2-1; D tentatively reads TRBD1 or TRBD2 (7 bases each). Per germline, CDR1 SQVTM and CDR2 ANQGSEA. The CDR3 contains 12 residues. With 5 bases removed from V and 7 bases from J, the gap between germline ends came to 12 bases. In nucleotides, the CDR3 is TGCAGCGTTCAGCAGGGGGGGAATGAGCAGTTCTTC. Protein: CSVQQGGNEQFF.

This clonotype was counted many times. The CDR3 bases are TGTGCCAGCAGCTTTATCAAGGGCACGTCCGAGGGCAATCAGCCCCAGCATTTT. It codes for CASSFIKGTSEGNQPQHF. The V call is TRBV7-3, the J call TRBJ1-5; D gene unclear. Trimming shortened V by 3 bases and J by 2 bases, and 20 bases separated the two germline ends. The CDR3 has 18 residues. CDR1 and CDR2 (germline): SGHTA, FQGTGA.

This clonotype was seen ten or more times. This rearrangement joins TRBV30 to TRBJ1-6; possibly TRBD1 for D (6 bases). Germline CDR1 and CDR2: GTSNPN and SVGIG (reference sequence). The CDR3 covers 16 residues. Trimming took off 4 bases at V and 1 base at J, with 14 bases between the two ends. The CDR3 reads CAWTRGPGSYNSPLHF. CDR3 in DNA: TGTGCCTGGACCAGGGGCCCAGGGTCCTATAATTCACCCCTCCACTTT. The whole variable domain, remainder taken from reference TRBV30 and TRBJ1-6, is SQTIHQWPATLVQPVGSPLSLECTVEGTSNPNLYWYRQAAGRGLQLLFYSVGIGQISSEVPQNLSASRPQDRQFILSSKKLLLSDSGFYLCAWTRGPGSYNSPLHFGNGTRLTVT.

In this sample, this clonotype turned up many times. This sequence joins TRBV7-2 and TRBJ2-5; perhaps TRBD2 as D (6 bases). The CDR3 loop spans 14 amino acids. Per the germline V gene, CDR1 is SGHTA and CDR2 is FQGNSA. V was shortened by 5 bases and J by 2 bases, with 12 bases between the two germline ends. The CDR3 protein is CASSLGTYQETQYF. Written as DNA, the CDR3 is TGTGCCAGCAGCCTGGGGACTTATCAAGAGACCCAGTACTTC.

The chain is built from TRBV27 and TRBJ1-5; maybe TRBD1 (5 bases). The V and J ends lost 1 base and 2 bases respectively, with 9 bases between them. The CDR3 loop spans 15 amino acids. Per the germline V gene, CDR1 is MNHEY and CDR2 is SMNVEV (reference sequence). As DNA, the CDR3 is TGTGCCAGCAGTTTATATTCCAGGGGCAATCAGCCCCAGCATTTT. This translates into CASSLYSRGNQPQHF.

As concerns this clonotype: This likely came from a read error, as a far larger clone is one base away. This chain uses TRBV10-3 with TRBJ2-2; 9 bases fit TRBD2. The germline V gene encodes CDR1 ENHRY and CDR2 SYGVKD. The V segment lost 5 bases and the J segment 7 bases; nucleotides outside the gene matches: 5. The CDR3 extends over 14 amino acids. The CDR3 nucleotides read TGTGCCATCAGTACGGGACTAGCAGGCGGGGAGCTGTTTTTT. It encodes CAISTGLAGGELFF.

This clonotype was observed at least ten times. The chain uses TRBV29-1 and TRBJ2-3; 10 bases match TRBD1. Looked up from germline, CDR1 is SQVTM and CDR2 is ANQGSEA. V gave up 6 bases and J gave up 4 bases; unmatched junction bases: 10. The CDR3 length is 15 residues. DNA for the CDR3: TGCAGCGTGCGGCTCCGGGACAGGGGTGCAGATACGCAGTATTTT. Amino acid sequence: CSVRLRDRGADTQYF.

The table lists this clonotype with many counts. V usage is TRBV27 and J usage is TRBJ2-5, with 9 bases matching TRBD1. This CDR3 spans 15 amino acids. Germline V gives CDR1 MNHEY, CDR2 SMNVEV (reference sequence). V shed 5 bases and J 6 bases; nucleotides not matched to a gene: 10. The CDR3 spells CASSHRDRVGKTQYF. The CDR3 DNA reads TGTGCCAGCAGTCACCGGGACAGGGTCGGAAAGACCCAGTACTTC.

This clonotype was seen a handful of times. The V and J genes are TRBV19 and TRBJ2-7; 7 positions match TRBD1. V gave up 6 bases and J gave up 4 bases; unmatched junction bases: 9. This CDR3 comprises 14 residues. Per germline, CDR1 LNHDA and CDR2 SQIVND (reference sequence). CDR3: CASRPPGQRYEQYF. As DNA, the CDR3 is TGTGCCAGTAGACCTCCGGGACAGAGATACGAGCAGTACTTC. The full variable domain, completed using reference TRBV19 and TRBJ2-7, is DGGITQSPKYLFRKEGQNVTLSCEQNLNHDAMYWYRQDPGQGLRLIYYSQIVNDFQKGDIAEGYSVSREKKESFPLTVTSAQKNPTAFYLCASRPPGQRYEQYFGPGTRLTVT.

Many counts were recorded for this clonotype. V usage is TRBV6-2 or TRBV6-3 and J usage is TRBJ2-3; TRBD1 aligns across 9 bases. J lost 4 bases, V lost 4 bases, and 6 bases had no gene match. Germline V gene sequence: CDR1 MNHEY, CDR2 SVGEGT. The CDR3 length is 15 residues. The CDR3 bases are TGTGCCAGCAGTTTTGGACAGGGGAGCGCAGATACGCAGTATTTT. Its protein is CASSFGQGSADTQYF.

This clonotype was counted only a few times. This chain uses TRBV3-1 with TRBJ2-4, with D possibly TRBD2 on 6 matching bases. The CDR3 spans 17 residues. The V gene lost 0 bases and the J gene lost 2 bases, with 14 bases spanning the gap. Per germline, CDR1 LGHDT and CDR2 YNNKEL (reference sequence). The CDR3 coding sequence is TGTGCCAGCAGCCAAGAGCGGCGGGGCGGCCCCAAAAACATTCAGTACTTC. Amino acid sequence: CASSQERRGGPKNIQYF.

This clonotype came up many times. The rearrangement joins TRBV6-2 or TRBV6-3 to TRBJ2-5; 9 bases are a match to TRBD1. Trimming at V came to 5 bases and at J to 1 base, leaving 8 bases not matched to a gene. Germline lookup yields CDR1 MNHEY and CDR2 SVGEGT. The CDR3 consists of 16 residues. DNA for the CDR3: TGTGCCAGCAGTGGGACAGGGACCGTACTCCAAGAGACCCAGTACTTC. Translating gives CASSGTGTVLQETQYF.

Worth noting for this clonotype: No conserved phenylalanine or tryptophan ends this CDR3, so it is likely a read error. The chain employs TRBV28 and TRBJ2-7, with D maybe TRBD2 (6 bases). Germline CDR1 reads MDHEN; CDR2 reads SYDVKM. The CDR3 is made up of 15 amino acids. Trimming removed 1 base from V and 7 bases from J, with 17 bases in between. The DNA for the CDR3 is TGTGCCAGCAGTTTATATTCCCCCCTGGGGAGGGAGCAGTACCTC. The encoded protein is CASSLYSPLGREQYL.